Presented here are 26 T cell receptor beta chains from one specimen sequenced in a study of T cell repertoires in ileal Crohn's disease. The repertoire was sequenced with immunoSEQ multiplex PCR; TCRdb's copy has only in-frame clones and lacks some. Altogether thousands of clones are present, around four fifths being singletons, with the ten largest covering about 5%. Sequencing was carried out using ileal tissue. Source of these receptors: an adult with Crohn's disease.

There are a few counts of this clone. This may come from a read error, since a much larger clone is one base off. The same CDR3 can be traced to other DNA sequences in this sample. The chain is built from TRBV27 and TRBJ2-7, with 9 bases that match TRBD1. The CDR3 has 15 residues. V trimming: 5 bases; J trimming: 3 bases; junction bases outside the gene matches: 8. Germline CDR1 and CDR2: MNHEY and SMNVEV (reference sequence). The CDR3 region is CASSLTGTGNYEQYF. As DNA, the CDR3 is TGTGCCAGCAGTCTAACCGGGACAGGGAACTACGAGCAGTACTTC.

The rearrangement uses TRBV6-1 and TRBJ1-2; D possibly corresponds to TRBD1 (5 bases). This CDR3 spans 14 amino acids. V lost 3 bases to trimming and J lost 1 base, with 9 bases between them. Germline V gene data show CDR1 as MNHNS and CDR2 as SASEGT. The CDR3 nucleotides read TGTGCCAGCAGTGAGTGGGACGGTAACTATGGCTACACCTTC. Residues: CASSEWDGNYGYTF.

The chain employs TRBV5-1 and TRBJ1-4, with D possibly matching TRBD1 (6 bases). CDR1 and CDR2 from the germline V gene are SGHRS and YFSETQ. The CDR3 has 16 residues. V was clipped by 4 bases and J by 8 bases, with 21 bases between them. The CDR3 DNA reads as TGCGCCAGCAGCGTTAACCCAAGACAGGCGGGGGAAAAACTGTTTTTT. It encodes CASSVNPRQAGEKLFF.

The rearrangement uses TRBV7-9 and TRBJ1-2; D remains unclear. Germline V gene lookup returns CDR1 SEHNR and CDR2 FQNEAQ (reference sequence). Between the trimmed V and J ends, which lost 5 bases and 3 bases, there was a span of 10 bases. The CDR3 spans 13 residues. The CDR3: CASSPGRDYGYTF. The DNA of the CDR3 is TGTGCCAGCAGCCCTGGACGGGACTATGGCTACACCTTC.

This clone was counted a single time. The gene calls are TRBV29-1 and TRBJ1-2; no firm D call. Per germline, CDR1 SQVTM and CDR2 ANQGSEA. V gave up 1 base and J gave up 0 bases, with 12 bases separating them. The CDR3 covers 15 residues. In nucleotides, the CDR3 is TGCAGCGTTGAAGGGAAGGAAGGGCCTAACTATGGCTACACCTTC. Translation gives CSVEGKEGPNYGYTF.

The chain recombines TRBV19 with TRBJ2-7, with TRBD1 matching 9 bases. V dropped 3 bases and J dropped 4; count of bases not matched to a gene: 10. The germline gives CDR1 LNHDA, CDR2 SQIVND (reference sequence). This CDR3 has 16 residues. The CDR3, as DNA: TGTGCCAGTAGTATGTTTGGACAGGGGATGGGATACGAGCAGTACTTC. It specifies CASSMFGQGMGYEQYF.

J is TRBJ2-7 and V is TRBV9, with 8 bases that match TRBD2. The CDR3 loop spans 14 amino acids. Germline V gives CDR1 SGDLS, CDR2 YYNGEE. V shed 0 bases and J 2 bases; nucleotides not matched to a gene: 1. CDR3: CASSVGAGAYEQYF. In nucleotides, the CDR3 is TGTGCCAGCAGCGTAGGAGCGGGGGCCTACGAGCAGTACTTC.

V usage is TRBV5-4 and J usage is TRBJ1-2; the D gene is possibly TRBD1 (5 bases). The germline gives CDR1 SGHNT, CDR2 YYREEE (reference sequence). Trimming pared 0 bases from V and 5 bases from J, leaving 14 bases between. The CDR3 has 15 amino acids. The CDR3 sequence is CASSLDDAGSYGYTF. In nucleotides, the CDR3 is TGTGCCAGCAGCTTGGATGACGCAGGGTCTTATGGCTACACCTTC.

This clone was observed a few times. This chain connects TRBV15 to TRBJ2-7; D gene uncertain. The CDR3 spans 13 residues. Looked up from germline, CDR1 is LNHNV and CDR2 is YYDKDF (reference sequence). V was cut by 0 bases and J by 5 bases, with 8 bases left in between. The DNA for the CDR3 is TGTGCCACCAGCAGAGATCCAAGCGACGAGCAGTACTTC. It is translated as CATSRDPSDEQYF.

V and J are TRBV19 and TRBJ2-5, with D unresolved. V lost 5 bases and J lost 1, with 8 bases in between. The germline V gene encodes CDR1 LNHDA and CDR2 SQIVND (reference sequence). The CDR3 contains 13 residues. The CDR3 region has the DNA TGTGCCAGTAGTTCCGCCGCCCAAGAGACCCAGTACTTC. Encoded protein: CASSSAAQETQYF.

The chain carries TRBV27 and TRBJ2-7; TRBD1 matches 7 bases. Germline CDR1 and CDR2: MNHEY and SMNVEV (reference sequence). CDR3 size: 14 residues. The V gene end was trimmed by 4 bases and the J gene end by 0 bases; junction bases not matched to a gene: 3. This CDR3 reads CASSYPGGSYEQYF. CDR3 DNA sequence: TGTGCCAGCAGTTACCCAGGGGGCTCCTACGAGCAGTACTTC.

This chain uses TRBV5-1 with TRBJ2-3; 9 bases fit TRBD1. Germline assignment: CDR1 SGHRS and CDR2 YFSETQ. After removal of 2 bases from V and 1 base from J, the junction contained 11 bases not matched to a gene. The CDR3 spans 18 residues. CDR3 in amino acids: CASSFKPTGGIGTDTQYF. The DNA for the CDR3 is TGCGCCAGCAGCTTCAAACCTACAGGGGGCATTGGCACAGATACGCAGTATTTT.

The chain has TRBV10-1 and TRBJ2-7; D is perhaps TRBD2 (6 bases). The germline gives CDR1 WNHNN, CDR2 SYGVQD (reference sequence). CDR3 length: 14 residues. Trimming shortened V by 3 bases and J by 0 bases, and 9 bases separated the two germline ends. This CDR3 is CASSDGGYSYEQYF. The CDR3 DNA is TGCGCCAGCAGTGACGGGGGATACTCCTACGAGCAGTACTTC.

The J gene is TRBJ2-3, the V gene TRBV2; D is ambiguous. Trimming cost V 7 bases and J 0 bases, with 11 bases left between them. The CDR3 is 14 amino acids. From germline, CDR1 is SNHLY and CDR2 FYNNEI. The CDR3 here is CASNPDGSTDTQYF. The CDR3 DNA sequence: TGTGCCAGCAATCCGGACGGAAGCACAGATACGCAGTATTTT.

The chain employs TRBV28 and TRBJ2-7; 7 bases are shared with TRBD2. In germline, CDR1 is MDHEN, CDR2 SYDVKM. The trim removed 1 base at V and 4 bases at J, leaving 1 base unmatched. This CDR3 comprises 13 residues. CDR3 in DNA: TGTGCCAGCAGTTTATCTAGCGGTTACGAGCAGTACTTC. Encoded protein: CASSLSSGYEQYF.

CDR3 loop: CASSGSGLLYEQYF. As DNA, the CDR3 is TGTGCCAGCAGCGGTAGCGGTCTACTCTACGAGCAGTACTTC. This chain uses TRBV7-2 with TRBJ2-7, with a weak D call TRBD2 (6 bases). Deletions cut 5 bases from V and 3 bases from J, with 14 bases between. Germline V CDR1 and CDR2: SGHTA, FQGNSA. This CDR3 is 14 amino acids long. Full variable domain (rest looked up from reference TRBV7-2 and TRBJ2-7): GAGVSQSPSNKVTEKGKDVELRCDPISGHTALYWYRQSLGQGLEFLIYFQGNSAPDKSGLPSDRFSAERTGGSVSTLTIQRTQQEDSAVYLCASSGSGLLYEQYFGPGTRLTVT.

This rearrangement joins TRBV28 to TRBJ2-7; D perhaps matches TRBD2 (7 bases). The CDR3 spans 18 residues. The germline CDR1 and CDR2 sequences are MDHEN and SYDVKM. V shed 6 bases and J shed 3 bases, with 27 bases lying between them. The CDR3 region is CASSPMGAISGFFYEQYF. The DNA of the CDR3 is TGTGCCAGCAGCCCAATGGGGGCAATTAGCGGGTTTTTCTACGAGCAGTACTTC.

CDR3 nucleotides: TGTGCCAGCAGCCTAGGGTGGGGTACCTACGAGCAGTACTTC. As protein: CASSLGWGTYEQYF. This chain links TRBV11-2 with TRBJ2-7; the D is unclear. The CDR3 is 14 residues long. V lost 5 bases and J 2 bases, leaving 13 bases between the germline ends. Germline values: CDR1 SGHAT, CDR2 FQNNGV.

The chain links TRBV28 to TRBJ1-2; 8 positions match TRBD1. V shed 3 bases and J 2 bases; nucleotides not matched to a gene: 8. The germline V gene encodes CDR1 MDHEN and CDR2 SYDVKM. The CDR3 extends over 16 amino acids. CDR3 protein: CASSLAGGALNYGYTF. CDR3 nucleotides: TGTGCCAGCAGTTTGGCAGGGGGCGCTCTGAACTATGGCTACACCTTC.

The chain uses TRBV10-3 and TRBJ2-1; 11 bases line up with TRBD2. The CDR3 loop spans 17 amino acids. J gave up 2 bases and V 4 bases, and 7 bases lay outside the gene matches. Germline loops: CDR1 ENHRY, CDR2 SYGVKD. CDR3 sequence reads: CAISGRTSGSPYNEQFF. In DNA, the CDR3 is TGTGCCATCAGTGGGAGGACTAGCGGGTCCCCCTACAATGAGCAGTTCTTC.

The chain is built from TRBV4-2 and TRBJ1-1; unclear D gene. The CDR3 sequence is 14 residues long. Trimming pared 1 base from V and 1 base from J, leaving 7 bases between. Germline-derived CDR1 and CDR2 are LGHNA and YNFKEQ. The CDR3 DNA reads TGTGCCAGCAGCCAAGTCCCAGAGAACACTGAAGCTTTCTTT. Translation gives CASSQVPENTEAFF.

The CDR3 DNA sequence: TGTGCCAGTAGTACCGACTTCGGGACAGACAATGAGCAGTTCTTC. It specifies CASSTDFGTDNEQFF. This chain connects TRBV19 to TRBJ2-1, with 7 bases matching TRBD1. The CDR3 consists of 15 residues. The germline V gene has CDR1 LNHDA and CDR2 SQIVND (reference sequence). The ends lost 4 bases at V and 5 bases at J; junction bases unmatched: 8.

The V and J genes are TRBV28 and TRBJ1-2, with D unresolved. The ends were cut back, 7 bases at V and 2 bases at J, with 17 bases in the middle. This CDR3 comprises 15 residues. CDR1 and CDR2 from the germline V gene are MDHEN and SYDVKM. The CDR3, as DNA: TGTGCCAGCACTTCCCCTCCGACACGCAACTATGGCTACACCTTC. Translating it yields CASTSPPTRNYGYTF.

The V gene is TRBV4-2, the J gene TRBJ1-2; 9 bases fit TRBD1. Trimming cost V 0 bases and J 8 bases; bases outside gene matches: 10. Germline lookup yields CDR1 LGHNA and CDR2 YNFKEQ. CDR3 length: 16 residues. The CDR3 DNA sequence: TGTGCCAGCAGCCAAGAACAGGGGGCGAGTCGCCGCGGCTACACCTTC. This gives the protein CASSQEQGASRRGYTF.

The chain employs TRBV6-5 and TRBJ1-2; the D is unclear. CDR1 is MNHEY and CDR2 is SVGAGI in the germline V gene. Between the trimmed V and J ends, which lost 7 bases and 4 bases, there was a span of 13 bases. The CDR3 runs to 13 residues. CDR3 residues: CASNIALGYGYTF. The CDR3 nucleotides read TGTGCCAGCAATATAGCATTGGGCTATGGCTACACCTTC.

The chain joins TRBV19 to TRBJ1-5; 11 bases are a match to TRBD1. This CDR3 has 15 residues. Trimming at V came to 6 bases and at J to 4 bases, leaving 5 bases not matched to a gene. Germline V gene lookup returns CDR1 LNHDA and CDR2 SQIVND (reference sequence). The CDR3 DNA reads TGTGCCAGTAGGGCTGGGACAGGGGGAAATCAGCCCCAGCATTTT. Encoded protein: CASRAGTGGNQPQHF. Full variable domain (missing parts from reference TRBV19 and TRBJ1-5): DGGITQSPKYLFRKEGQNVTLSCEQNLNHDAMYWYRQDPGQGLRLIYYSQIVNDFQKGDIAEGYSVSREKKESFPLTVTSAQKNPTAFYLCASRAGTGGNQPQHFGDGTRLSIL.